This T cell receptor beta chain is from a study of T cell responses to AZD1222 COVID-19 vaccine (dated by TCRdb to the early 2020s). For context, the study as a whole: AZD1222 recipients with second doses at about 4 weeks or about 12 weeks were pooled, because spike-specific TCR depth and breadth did not differ between schedules. TCR sequencing was performed for 233 trial participants, of whom some 200 were given two doses of AZD1222 and some 25 were given two doses of MenACWY control vaccine. Trial participants were enrolled by age into subgroups of 18-55, 56-69 and 70-plus years, and 148, 28 and 57 TCR-sequenced participants, respectively, were included in these subgroups.

The sample's time point label, decoded: baseline before first vaccination. Vaccinee samples came from UK trials COV001 and COV002, including a single-blind randomized controlled phase 2/3 trial of AZD1222 (ChAdOx1 nCoV-19) in healthy adults. Trial participant PBMC samples were collected at day 0 and day 28 after the second dose for TCRbeta chain sequencing. CDR1 MNHNS and CDR2 SASEGT are derived from the germline V gene. The CDR3 runs 11 amino acids, cysteine and phenylalanine included. Kept here is only the CDR3 DNA, which spans 33 bases and is read in frame from base 1. Study-wide conclusions, independent of this receptor: Participants were mostly white British and included more females than males, and it was suggested by the authors that clonal diversity may have been underestimated. Nearly half of unique spike-specific TCRs reportedly recognized epitopes outside regions mutated in the B.1.351 and B.1.1.7 variants. Because no samples from the day 14 peak response were available, repertoires could be characterized only after the peak T cell response. The whole spike protein was spanned by vaccine-associated CD4 TCRs, and dominant responses were seen in regions 160-218 and 743-854. Conclusions about previously exposed vaccinees are limited because only five to seven AZD1222 recipients were SARS-CoV-2 seropositive at baseline. The 56-69-year group was small, and its depth increase did not reach significance, likely because of low power. Spike-specific TCR breadth and depth rose significantly after two AZD1222 doses compared with day 0 and with MenACWY recipients.

The CDR3 regions of human TCRbeta chains were analyzed by immunosequencing. Per the authors' processing: Repertoire TCRs were checked for matches against a reference library of SARS-CoV-2-specific TCRs that had been generated using the MIRA antigen-specificity platform. Breadth was defined as the fraction of unique TCRs that were SARS-CoV-2-associated. Depth was defined as the fraction of total T cells that were SARS-CoV-2-associated. Using the MIRA data, each spike-specific TCR was mapped to the spike region that the TCR reacts to and placed in a CD4 or CD8 class. Log10-transformed breadth and depth values were compared by one-way ANOVA with Sidak's multiple comparisons tests. As stored in TCRdb, this immuneACCESS dataset retains in-frame rearrangements with V and J assigned. A fraction of the clones does not appear; measured against another copy, unresolved V genes explain less than half of the discrepancy, and the remainder lacks a known reason. For V, J and clone size, that table is used; D and trimming come from the DNA. The sample includes 110,000 to 150,000 clones, with more than 70% observed a single time. 2.9% of the sample lies in the top ten.

Comment on this clone: Its binding antigen is unknown. Sequence at one end of the junction differs from germline and may be a read error.

The clonotype comes from an adult in good health. The chain was built from TRBV6-1 and TRBJ1-2; no D gene can be assigned with confidence. This specimen was peripheral blood, taken on day 0 of AZD1222 vaccination. The CDR3 has the sequence CASSEGIGLLF. In nucleotides, the sequence is TGTGCCAGCAGTGAAGGGATTGGGCTACTGTTC.